The 17 T cell receptor beta chains listed next were all sequenced from one sample in a study of regulatory and conventional T cells in RAG deficiency. Assay: immunoSEQ multiplex PCR; the TCRdb copy retains only in-frame clones and omits some. The sample yields some 6,100 clones, just under 95% seen once. The specimen sequenced was CD8+ T cells sorted from blood. These receptors were taken from a human donor with RAG deficiency presenting as severe combined immunodeficiency.

This chain uses TRBV11-2 with TRBJ2-1; perhaps TRBD2 as D (6 bases). The V and J ends lost 3 bases and 6 bases respectively, with 12 bases between them. From germline, CDR1 is SGHAT and CDR2 FQNNGV. The CDR3 length is 14 residues. The DNA for the CDR3 is TGTGCCAGCAGCTTGAACGGGCGGGGCAATGAGCAGTTCTTC. It yields the protein CASSLNGRGNEQFF.

The chain carries TRBV19 and TRBJ2-5; D remains unclear. The CDR3 runs to 13 residues. Germline CDR1 and CDR2: LNHDA and SQIVND (reference sequence). Trimming took 3 bases from V and 1 from J, leaving 6 bases between them. For the CDR3, the DNA is TGTGCCAGTAGTATTTTAATCCAAGAGACCCAGTACTTC. Protein: CASSILIQETQYF.

CDR3 sequence reads: CASSVGGYGYTF. The CDR3 DNA follows: TGTGCCAGCAGCGTAGGGGGCTATGGCTACACCTTC. This chain links TRBV9 with TRBJ1-2; D not certain. This CDR3 comprises 12 residues. V lost 0 bases to trimming and J lost 4 bases, with 4 bases between them. Germline-derived CDR1 and CDR2 are SGDLS and YYNGEE. Supplemented by reference TRBV9 and TRBJ1-2, the full variable domain reads DSGVTQTPKHLITATGQRVTLRCSPRSGDLSVYWYQQSLDQGLQFLIQYYNGEERAKGNILERFSAQQFPDLHSELNLSSLELGDSALYFCASSVGGYGYTFGSGTRLTVV.

The chain links TRBV9 to TRBJ2-1, with D perhaps TRBD1 (5 bases). This CDR3 comprises 13 residues. V was cut by 0 bases and J by 9 bases, with 10 bases left in between. CDR1 SGDLS and CDR2 YYNGEE come from the germline V gene. The CDR3 loop reads CASSVARGPEQFF. CDR3 sequence (DNA): TGTGCCAGCAGCGTAGCTAGGGGTCCTGAGCAGTTCTTC.

In this sample, this clone turned up a few times. The chain is built from TRBV7-8 and TRBJ2-7; D is perhaps TRBD1 (5 bases). CDR3 length equals 15 residues. Germline V gene lookup returns CDR1 SGHVS and CDR2 FQNEAQ. V was pared by 0 bases and J by 2 bases, with 11 bases between. The CDR3 DNA sequence: TGTGCCAGCAGCTTAGCGCGAGGACACACCTACGAGCAGTACTTC. Protein product: CASSLARGHTYEQYF. The full variable domain, its missing parts supplied by reference TRBV7-8 and TRBJ2-7, is GAGVSQSPRYKVAKRGQDVALRCDPISGHVSLFWYQQALGQGPEFLTYFQNEAQLDKSGLPSDRFFAERPEGSVSTLKIQRTQQEDSAVYLCASSLARGHTYEQYFGPGTRLTVT.

The chain recombines TRBV10-3 with TRBJ2-1; D is perhaps TRBD1 or TRBD2 (5 bases each). There are 13 residues in the CDR3. The ends were cut back, 11 bases at V and 0 bases at J, with 11 bases in the middle. Germline V gene lookup returns CDR1 ENHRY and CDR2 SYGVKD. This CDR3 is CALGESSYNEQFF. Here the CDR3 DNA reads TGTGCCTTGGGGGAAAGCTCCTACAATGAGCAGTTCTTC.

This chain joins TRBV4-3 and TRBJ2-5; a possible D gene is TRBD1 (7 bases). There are 17 residues in the CDR3. In germline, CDR1 is LGHNA, CDR2 YSLEER. Trimming shortened V by 4 bases and J by 1 base, and 19 bases separated the two germline ends. The CDR3 loop is CASSLQGKGGSQETQYF. The CDR3 DNA reads as TGCGCCAGCAGCCTACAGGGGAAAGGGGGGTCCCAAGAGACCCAGTACTTC.

The gene calls are TRBV6-5 and TRBJ2-5; perhaps TRBD1 as D (6 bases). CDR1 MNHEY and CDR2 SVGAGI come from the germline V gene. V dropped 8 bases and J dropped 4 bases, with 11 bases sitting between them. The CDR3 has 12 residues. The CDR3 bases are TGTGCCAGCGGGGGCTGGGGAGAGACCCAGTACTTC. It encodes CASGGWGETQYF.

The CDR3 bases are TGTGCCAGCAGCGTATCGGTCTCTGGGGCCAACGTCCTGACTTTC. Translated, it gives CASSVSVSGANVLTF. The chain employs TRBV9 and TRBJ2-6; D ambiguous. CDR1 SGDLS and CDR2 YYNGEE come from the germline V gene. With 1 base removed from V and 0 bases from J, the gap between germline ends came to 5 bases. This CDR3 contains 15 residues.

This chain connects TRBV28 to TRBJ1-5; D may be TRBD1 (5 bases). Trimming cost V 4 bases and J 0 bases, with 10 bases left between them. Germline V lookup: CDR1 MDHEN, CDR2 SYDVKM. The CDR3 is 15 residues long. This chain's CDR3 is CASSYWDPSNQPQHF. The CDR3 DNA is TGTGCCAGCAGTTACTGGGACCCTAGCAATCAGCCCCAGCATTTT.

The chain combines TRBV4-2 with TRBJ2-3, with TRBD1 as a possible D gene (6 bases). Per germline, CDR1 LGHNA and CDR2 YNFKEQ. V was cut by 3 bases and J by 0 bases, with 25 bases left in between. The CDR3 consists of 20 residues. The CDR3 region is CASSHPGPEPQGPSTDTQYF. As DNA, the CDR3 is TGTGCCAGCAGCCACCCCGGTCCAGAACCACAGGGCCCTAGCACAGATACGCAGTATTTT.

This chain connects TRBV19 to TRBJ2-3; either TRBD1 or TRBD2 may fit D (5 bases each). V lost 1 base and J lost 0, with 11 bases in between. CDR1 is LNHDA, CDR2 SQIVND, per germline (reference sequence). The CDR3 consists of 16 residues. The CDR3 DNA reads as TGTGCCAGTAGTATAGGGGACCTCTCTAGCACAGATACGCAGTATTTT. Protein product: CASSIGDLSSTDTQYF.

The V call is TRBV4-1, the J call TRBJ2-2; tentative D call: TRBD1 (6 bases). CDR3 length: 15 residues. The germline V gene has CDR1 MGHRA and CDR2 YSYEKL. V was pared by 5 bases and J by 3 bases, with 13 bases between. CDR3 residues: CASSEYRVYTGELFF. CDR3 nucleotides: TGCGCCAGCAGCGAATACAGGGTTTACACCGGGGAGCTGTTTTTT.

This clone is a singleton in its sample. J is TRBJ2-7 and V is TRBV7-8; D not resolved. Trimming cost V 2 bases and J 3 bases, with 5 bases left between them. The CDR3 is 12 amino acids. Germline V gene data show CDR1 as SGHVS and CDR2 as FQNEAQ. CDR3 protein: CASSLHSYEQYF. The CDR3 DNA follows: TGTGCCAGCAGCTTACACAGCTACGAGCAGTACTTC. The complete variable domain, with remaining parts taken from reference TRBV7-8 and TRBJ2-7, reads GAGVSQSPRYKVAKRGQDVALRCDPISGHVSLFWYQQALGQGPEFLTYFQNEAQLDKSGLPSDRFFAERPEGSVSTLKIQRTQQEDSAVYLCASSLHSYEQYFGPGTRLTVT.

The V and J genes are TRBV7-6 and TRBJ2-2; D is unclear. This CDR3 has 12 residues. The V and J ends lost 4 bases and 5 bases respectively, with 5 bases between them. Germline values: CDR1 SGHVS, CDR2 FNYEAQ. The CDR3 is CASSSETGELFF. The CDR3 DNA sequence: TGTGCCAGCAGCTCAGAGACCGGGGAGCTGTTTTTT.

The gene calls are TRBV9 and TRBJ1-2, with unresolved D. V lost 3 bases and J lost 1, with 4 bases in between. Germline V lookup: CDR1 SGDLS, CDR2 YYNGEE. CDR3 size: 12 residues. CDR3: CASSGFNYGYTF. CDR3 DNA sequence: TGTGCCAGCAGCGGATTTAACTATGGCTACACCTTC.

The V call is TRBV4-3, the J call TRBJ2-3; TRBD1 aligns across 9 bases. The CDR3 has 15 residues. CDR1 is LGHNA, CDR2 YSLEER, per germline. J gave up 3 bases and V 5 bases, and 6 bases lay outside the gene matches. Written as DNA, the CDR3 is TGCGCCAGCAGCTCCGGGACAGGGCTTACAGATACGCAGTATTTT. Protein sequence: CASSSGTGLTDTQYF.